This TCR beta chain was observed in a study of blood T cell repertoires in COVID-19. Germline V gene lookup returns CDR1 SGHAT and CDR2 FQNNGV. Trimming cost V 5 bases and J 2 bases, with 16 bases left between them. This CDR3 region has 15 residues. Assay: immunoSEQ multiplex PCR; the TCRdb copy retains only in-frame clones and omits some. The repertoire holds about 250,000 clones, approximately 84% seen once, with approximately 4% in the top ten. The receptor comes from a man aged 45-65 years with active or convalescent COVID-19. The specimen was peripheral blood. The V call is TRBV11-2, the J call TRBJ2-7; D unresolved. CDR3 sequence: CASSIGSKLTYEQYF. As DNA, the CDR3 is TGTGCCAGCAGCATAGGGTCTAAGTTAACCTACGAGCAGTACTTC.